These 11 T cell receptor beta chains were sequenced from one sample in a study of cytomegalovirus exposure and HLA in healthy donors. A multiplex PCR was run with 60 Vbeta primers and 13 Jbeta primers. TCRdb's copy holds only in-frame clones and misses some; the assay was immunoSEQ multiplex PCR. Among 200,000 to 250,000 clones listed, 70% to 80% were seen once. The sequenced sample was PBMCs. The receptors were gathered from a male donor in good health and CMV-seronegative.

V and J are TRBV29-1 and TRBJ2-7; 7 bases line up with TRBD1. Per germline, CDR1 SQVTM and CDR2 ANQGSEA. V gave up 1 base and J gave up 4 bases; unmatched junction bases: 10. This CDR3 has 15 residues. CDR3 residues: CSVEVPGTVPYEQYF. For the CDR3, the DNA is TGCAGCGTTGAAGTACCGGGGACAGTTCCGTACGAGCAGTACTTC.

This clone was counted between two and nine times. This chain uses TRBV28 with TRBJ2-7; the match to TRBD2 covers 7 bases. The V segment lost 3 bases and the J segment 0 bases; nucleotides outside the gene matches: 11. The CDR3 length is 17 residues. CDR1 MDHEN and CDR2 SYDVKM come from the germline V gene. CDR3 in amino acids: CASSLARREIFSYEQYF. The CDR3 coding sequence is TGTGCCAGCAGTTTGGCCCGGCGGGAGATATTCTCCTACGAGCAGTACTTC.

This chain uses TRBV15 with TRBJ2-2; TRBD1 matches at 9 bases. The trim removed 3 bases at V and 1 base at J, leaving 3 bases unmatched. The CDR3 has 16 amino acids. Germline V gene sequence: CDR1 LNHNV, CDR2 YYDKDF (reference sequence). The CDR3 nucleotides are TGTGCCACCAGCAGGTGGGGACAGGGGAACACCGGGGAGCTGTTTTTT. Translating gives CATSRWGQGNTGELFF.

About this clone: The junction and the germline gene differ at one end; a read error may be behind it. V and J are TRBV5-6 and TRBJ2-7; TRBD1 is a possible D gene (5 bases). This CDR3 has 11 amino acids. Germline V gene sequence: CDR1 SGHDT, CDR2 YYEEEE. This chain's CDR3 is CASSLGQRSNF. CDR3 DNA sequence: TGTGCCAGCAGCTTGGGACAGCGTTCGAACTTC.

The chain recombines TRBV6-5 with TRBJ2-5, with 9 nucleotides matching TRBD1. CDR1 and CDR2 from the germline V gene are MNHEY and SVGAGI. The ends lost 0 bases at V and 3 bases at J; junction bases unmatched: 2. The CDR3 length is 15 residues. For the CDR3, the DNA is TGTGCCAGCAGTTACTCCGGGACAGGGAAAGAGACCCAGTACTTC. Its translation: CASSYSGTGKETQYF.

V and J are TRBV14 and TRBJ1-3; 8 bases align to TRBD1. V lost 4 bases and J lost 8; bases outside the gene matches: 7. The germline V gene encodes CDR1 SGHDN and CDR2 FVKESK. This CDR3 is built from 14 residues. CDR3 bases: TGTGCCAGCAGCCCCGGACAGGGTAGTTACACCATATATTTT. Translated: CASSPGQGSYTIYF.

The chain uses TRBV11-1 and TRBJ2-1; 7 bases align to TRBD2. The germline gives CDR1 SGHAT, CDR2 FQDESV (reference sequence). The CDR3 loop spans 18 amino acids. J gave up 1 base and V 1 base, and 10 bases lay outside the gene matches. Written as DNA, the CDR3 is TGTGCCAGCAGCTTAGTCAATGGCGGGAGTAGGTCCTACAATGAGCAGTTCTTC. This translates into CASSLVNGGSRSYNEQFF.

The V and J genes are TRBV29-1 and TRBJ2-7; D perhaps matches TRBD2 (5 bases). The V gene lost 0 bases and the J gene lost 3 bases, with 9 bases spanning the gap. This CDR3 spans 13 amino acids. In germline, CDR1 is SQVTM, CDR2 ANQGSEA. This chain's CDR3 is CSVEEEARYEQYF. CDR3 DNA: TGCAGCGTTGAAGAGGAGGCGCGCTACGAGCAGTACTTC.

CDR3 protein: CATSRVRGRTSEAYEQYF. Here the CDR3 DNA reads TGTGCCACCAGCAGAGTCCGCGGGAGAACTAGCGAAGCCTACGAGCAGTACTTC. The gene calls are TRBV15 and TRBJ2-7; 7 nucleotides match TRBD2. The CDR3 is 18 residues long. In germline, CDR1 is LNHNV, CDR2 YYDKDF (reference sequence). The V gene end was trimmed by 1 base and the J gene end by 2 bases; junction bases not matched to a gene: 14. Full variable domain (outside the CDR3, taken from reference TRBV15 and TRBJ2-7): DAMVIQNPRYQVTQFGKPVTLSCSQTLNHNVMYWYQQKSSQAPKLLFHYYDKDFNNEADTPDNFQSRRPNTSFCFLDIRSPGLGDTAMYLCATSRVRGRTSEAYEQYFGPGTRLTVT.

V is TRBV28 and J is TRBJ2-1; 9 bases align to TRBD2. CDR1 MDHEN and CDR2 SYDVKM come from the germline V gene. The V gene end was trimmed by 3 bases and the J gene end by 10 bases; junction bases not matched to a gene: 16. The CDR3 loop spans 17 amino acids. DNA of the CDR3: TGTGCCAGCAGTTTGGTTAGCGGGAGACGTATTGCGGAGGAGCAGTTCTTC. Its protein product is CASSLVSGRRIAEEQFF.

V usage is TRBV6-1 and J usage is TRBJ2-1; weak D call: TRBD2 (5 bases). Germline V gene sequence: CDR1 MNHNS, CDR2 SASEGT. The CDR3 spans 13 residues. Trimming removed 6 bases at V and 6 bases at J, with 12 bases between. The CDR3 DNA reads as TGTGCCAGCAGGACCCCACGGGGCAATGAGCAGTTCTTC. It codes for CASRTPRGNEQFF.